The rows below give T cell receptor beta chains drawn from one sample of a study of control samples from healthy donors and cancer patients. TCRdb's table, derived via immunoSEQ multiplex PCR, lists solely in-frame clones and lacks some. The table lists about 90,000 clones, 90% to 95% of them singletons. The material sequenced was blood. The origin of the receptors is a young woman in good health. Each CDR3 is given without its conserved first and last residue. Fields, in order: V gene, J gene, CDR3 protein.

TRBV7-2	TRBJ1-1	ASSSTVNTEAF
TRBV3-1/TRBV3-2	TRBJ2-1	ASSQVRFREVPYNEQF
TRBV12-3/TRBV12-4	TRBJ1-2	ASSSGFGYT
TRBV30	TRBJ2-7	AWSVSSYVQY
TRBV7-9	TRBJ2-7	ASSLPGQGAEQY
TRBV11-2	TRBJ2-7	ASSFNPQPYEQY
TRBV27	TRBJ2-3	ASSLFGTQY
TRBV9	TRBJ1-1	ASSETTNTEAF
TRBV6-1	TRBJ1-2	ASSEPSLGGGTDGYT
TRBV2	TRBJ1-2	ASMVGHRGNYGYT
TRBV5-5	TRBJ2-1	ASSWTSGRSYNEQF
TRBV2	TRBJ1-5	ASSEEQLMNQPQH
TRBV14	TRBJ2-5	ASSQDRTAHGETQY
TRBV5-1	TRBJ2-1	ASSGSGHYNEQF
TRBV11-3	TRBJ2-7	ASSLSQGATSGRLYEQY
TRBV4-1	TRBJ2-3	ASRGADTQY